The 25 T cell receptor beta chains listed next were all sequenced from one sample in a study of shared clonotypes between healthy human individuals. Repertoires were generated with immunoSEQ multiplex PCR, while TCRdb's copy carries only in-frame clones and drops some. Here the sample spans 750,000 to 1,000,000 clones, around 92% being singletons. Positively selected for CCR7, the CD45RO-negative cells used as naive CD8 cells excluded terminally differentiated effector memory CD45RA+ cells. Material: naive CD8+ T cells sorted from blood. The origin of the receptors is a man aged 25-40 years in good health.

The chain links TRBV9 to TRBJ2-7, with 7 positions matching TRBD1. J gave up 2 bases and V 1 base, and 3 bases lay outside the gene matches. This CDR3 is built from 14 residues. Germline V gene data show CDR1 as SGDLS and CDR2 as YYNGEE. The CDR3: CASSVSTGPYEQYF. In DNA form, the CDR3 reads TGTGCCAGCAGCGTATCGACAGGGCCCTACGAGCAGTACTTC.

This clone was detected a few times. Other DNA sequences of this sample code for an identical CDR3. DNA of the CDR3: TGTGCCAGCAGTTTATCAGGGAATCAGCCCCAGCATTTT. This sequence encodes CASSLSGNQPQHF. V gene TRBV27 combines with J gene TRBJ1-5; no reliable D call. The CDR3 has 13 residues. The germline CDR1 and CDR2 sequences are MNHEY and SMNVEV (reference sequence). V was trimmed by 0 bases and J by 4 bases, leaving 4 bases between them.

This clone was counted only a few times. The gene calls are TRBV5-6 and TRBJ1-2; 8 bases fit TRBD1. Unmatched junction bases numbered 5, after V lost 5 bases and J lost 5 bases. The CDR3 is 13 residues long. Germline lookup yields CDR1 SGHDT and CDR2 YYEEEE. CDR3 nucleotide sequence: TGTGCCAGCAGTCTGGACAGGGAATATGGCTACACCTTC. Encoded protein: CASSLDREYGYTF.

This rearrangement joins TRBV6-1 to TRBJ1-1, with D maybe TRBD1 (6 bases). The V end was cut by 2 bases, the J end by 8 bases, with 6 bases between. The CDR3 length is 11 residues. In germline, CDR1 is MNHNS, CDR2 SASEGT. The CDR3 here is CASSERGEAFF. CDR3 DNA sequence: TGTGCCAGCAGTGAAAGGGGGGAAGCTTTCTTT.

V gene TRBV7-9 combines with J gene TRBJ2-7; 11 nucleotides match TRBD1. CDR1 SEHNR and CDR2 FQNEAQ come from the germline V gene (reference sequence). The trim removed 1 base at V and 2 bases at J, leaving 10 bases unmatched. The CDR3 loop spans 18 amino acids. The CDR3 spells CASSLGVDRGLSAYEQYF. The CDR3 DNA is TGTGCCAGCAGCTTAGGCGTGGACAGGGGGCTTTCGGCCTACGAGCAGTACTTC.

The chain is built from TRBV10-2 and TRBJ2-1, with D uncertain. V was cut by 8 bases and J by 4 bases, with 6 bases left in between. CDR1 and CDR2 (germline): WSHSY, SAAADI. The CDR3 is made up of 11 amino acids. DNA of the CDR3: TGCGCCAGCTTGATATACAATGAGCAGTTCTTC. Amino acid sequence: CASLIYNEQFF.

Here the CDR3 DNA reads TGTGCCAGCAGTTTAATGGGCGGAGTCCCTCTTAACTCCTACAATGAGCAGTTCTTC. This sequence encodes CASSLMGGVPLNSYNEQFF. The V and J genes are TRBV27 and TRBJ2-1; no firm D call. V was shortened by 2 bases and J by 0 bases, with 20 bases between the two germline ends. The germline gives CDR1 MNHEY, CDR2 SMNVEV (reference sequence). The CDR3 totals 19 residues.

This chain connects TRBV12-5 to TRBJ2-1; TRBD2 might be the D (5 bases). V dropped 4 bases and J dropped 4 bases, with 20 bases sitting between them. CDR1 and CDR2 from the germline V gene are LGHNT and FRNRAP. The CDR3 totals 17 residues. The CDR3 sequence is CASGSQVGAGGYNEQFF. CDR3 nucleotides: TGTGCTAGTGGTTCCCAAGTTGGCGCTGGAGGATACAATGAGCAGTTCTTC.

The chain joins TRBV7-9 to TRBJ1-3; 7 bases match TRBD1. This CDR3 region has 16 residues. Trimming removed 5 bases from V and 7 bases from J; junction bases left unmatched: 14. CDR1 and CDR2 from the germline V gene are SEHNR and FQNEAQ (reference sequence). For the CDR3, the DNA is TGTGCCAGCAGCCCGGGACGAGGGGGCACCCCGAACACCATATATTTT. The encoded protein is CASSPGRGGTPNTIYF.

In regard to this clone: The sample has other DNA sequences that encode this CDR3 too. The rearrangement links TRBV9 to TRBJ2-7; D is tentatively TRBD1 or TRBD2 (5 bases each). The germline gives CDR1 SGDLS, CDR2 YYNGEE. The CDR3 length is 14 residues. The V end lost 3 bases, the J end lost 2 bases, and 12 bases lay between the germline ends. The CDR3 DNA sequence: TGTGCCAGCAGCGCCGGGACGGAAACCTACGAGCAGTACTTC. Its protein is CASSAGTETYEQYF.

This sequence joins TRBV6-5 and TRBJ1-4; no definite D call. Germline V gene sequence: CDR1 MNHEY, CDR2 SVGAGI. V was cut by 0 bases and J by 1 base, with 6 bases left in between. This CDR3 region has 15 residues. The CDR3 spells CASSYSSLTNEKLFF. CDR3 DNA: TGTGCCAGCAGTTACTCAAGCTTAACTAATGAAAAACTGTTTTTT.

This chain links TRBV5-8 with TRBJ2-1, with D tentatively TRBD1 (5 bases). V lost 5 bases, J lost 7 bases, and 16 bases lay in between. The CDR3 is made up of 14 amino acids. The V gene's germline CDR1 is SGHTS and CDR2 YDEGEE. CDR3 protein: CASRPPGFGNEQFF. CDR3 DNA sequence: TGTGCCAGCAGACCACCAGGGTTTGGAAATGAGCAGTTCTTC.

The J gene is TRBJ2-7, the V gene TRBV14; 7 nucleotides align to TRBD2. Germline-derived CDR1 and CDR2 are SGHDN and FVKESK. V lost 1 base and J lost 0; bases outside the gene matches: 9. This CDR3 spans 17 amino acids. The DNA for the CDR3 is TGTGCCAGCAGCCAAGGGGAGGGCTCACCACCCTCCTACGAGCAGTACTTC. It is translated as CASSQGEGSPPSYEQYF.

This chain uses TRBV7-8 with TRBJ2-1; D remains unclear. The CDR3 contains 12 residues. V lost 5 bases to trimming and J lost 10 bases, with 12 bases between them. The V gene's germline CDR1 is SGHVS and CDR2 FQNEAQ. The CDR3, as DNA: TGTGCCAGCAGCCGAAAGGTCAGGGAGCAGTTCTTC. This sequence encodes CASSRKVREQFF.

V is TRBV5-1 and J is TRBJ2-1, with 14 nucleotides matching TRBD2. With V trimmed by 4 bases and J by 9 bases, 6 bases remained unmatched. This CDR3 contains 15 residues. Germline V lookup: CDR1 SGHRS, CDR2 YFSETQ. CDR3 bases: TGCGCCAGCAGCCCGGGACTAGCGGGAGTTGGTGAGCAGTTCTTC. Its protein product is CASSPGLAGVGEQFF.

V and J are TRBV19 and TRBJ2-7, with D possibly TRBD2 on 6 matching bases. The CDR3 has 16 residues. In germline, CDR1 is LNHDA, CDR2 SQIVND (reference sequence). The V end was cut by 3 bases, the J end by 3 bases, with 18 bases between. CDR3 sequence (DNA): TGTGCCAGTAGTATTTACGACGGAGGGGTTGGCTACGAGCAGTACTTC. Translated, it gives CASSIYDGGVGYEQYF.

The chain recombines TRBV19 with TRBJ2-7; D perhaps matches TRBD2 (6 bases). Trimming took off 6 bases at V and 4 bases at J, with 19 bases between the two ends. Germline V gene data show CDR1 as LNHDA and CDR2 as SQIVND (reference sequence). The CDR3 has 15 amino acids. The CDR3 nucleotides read TGTGCCAGTAGCGGGAGTGATCGGGGGTTTTACGAGCAGTACTTC. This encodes CASSGSDRGFYEQYF. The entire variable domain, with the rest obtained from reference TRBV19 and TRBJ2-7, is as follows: DGGITQSPKYLFRKEGQNVTLSCEQNLNHDAMYWYRQDPGQGLRLIYYSQIVNDFQKGDIAEGYSVSREKKESFPLTVTSAQKNPTAFYLCASSGSDRGFYEQYFGPGTRLTVT.

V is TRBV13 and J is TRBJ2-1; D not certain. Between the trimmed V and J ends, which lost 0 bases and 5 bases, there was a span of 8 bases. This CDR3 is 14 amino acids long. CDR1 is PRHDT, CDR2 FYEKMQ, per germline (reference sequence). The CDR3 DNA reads TGTGCCAGCAGCTTAGGGCCCGTGGACAATGAGCAGTTCTTC. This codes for CASSLGPVDNEQFF.

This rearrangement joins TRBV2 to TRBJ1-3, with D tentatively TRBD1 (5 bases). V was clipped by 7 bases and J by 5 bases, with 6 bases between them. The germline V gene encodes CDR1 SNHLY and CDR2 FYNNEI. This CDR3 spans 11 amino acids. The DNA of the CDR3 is TGTGCCAGCATGGACAGAAACACCATATATTTT. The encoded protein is CASMDRNTIYF.

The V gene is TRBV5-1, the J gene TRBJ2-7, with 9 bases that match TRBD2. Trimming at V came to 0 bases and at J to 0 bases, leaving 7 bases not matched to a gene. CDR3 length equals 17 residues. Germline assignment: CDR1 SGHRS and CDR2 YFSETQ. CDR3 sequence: CASSLGSSGARSYEQYF. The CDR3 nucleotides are TGCGCCAGCAGCTTGGGATCTAGCGGGGCCCGCTCCTACGAGCAGTACTTC.

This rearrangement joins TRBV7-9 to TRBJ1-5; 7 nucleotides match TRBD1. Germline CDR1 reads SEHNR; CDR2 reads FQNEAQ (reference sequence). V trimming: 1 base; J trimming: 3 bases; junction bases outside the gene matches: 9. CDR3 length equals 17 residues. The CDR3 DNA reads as TGTGCCAGCAGCTTAGGTGGTAGACAGGGCCTCAATCAGCCCCAGCATTTT. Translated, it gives CASSLGGRQGLNQPQHF. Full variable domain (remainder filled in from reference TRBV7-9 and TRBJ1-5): DTGVSQNPRHKITKRGQNVTFRCDPISEHNRLYWYRQTLGQGPEFLTYFQNEAQLEKSRLLSDRFSAERPKGSFSTLEIQRTEQGDSAMYLCASSLGGRQGLNQPQHFGDGTRLSIL.

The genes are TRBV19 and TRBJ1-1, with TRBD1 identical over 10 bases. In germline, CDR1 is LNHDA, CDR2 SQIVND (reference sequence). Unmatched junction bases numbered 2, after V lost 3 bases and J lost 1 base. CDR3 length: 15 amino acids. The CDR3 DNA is TGTGCCAGTAGTATTTGGGACAGGGGGAACACTGAAGCTTTCTTT. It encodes CASSIWDRGNTEAFF.

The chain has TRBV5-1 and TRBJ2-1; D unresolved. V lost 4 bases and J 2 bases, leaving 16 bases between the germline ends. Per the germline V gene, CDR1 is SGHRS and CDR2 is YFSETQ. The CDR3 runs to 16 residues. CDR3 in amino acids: CASSGYIAAPYNEQFF. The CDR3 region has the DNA TGCGCCAGCAGCGGATACATCGCCGCCCCCTACAATGAGCAGTTCTTC.

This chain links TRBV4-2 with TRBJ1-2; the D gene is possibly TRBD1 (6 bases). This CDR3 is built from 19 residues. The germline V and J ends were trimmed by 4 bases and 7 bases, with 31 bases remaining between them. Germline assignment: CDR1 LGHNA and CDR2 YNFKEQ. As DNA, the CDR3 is TGTGCCAGCAGCCCCAAGTTCTCTGAATACGGGGGGGCGGTTGCTGGCTACACCTTC. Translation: CASSPKFSEYGGAVAGYTF.

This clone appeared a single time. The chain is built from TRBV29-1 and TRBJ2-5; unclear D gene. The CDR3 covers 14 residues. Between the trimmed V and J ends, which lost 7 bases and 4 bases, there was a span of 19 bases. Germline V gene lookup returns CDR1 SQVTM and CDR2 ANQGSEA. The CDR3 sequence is CSAPLPAARETQYF. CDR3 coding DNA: TGCAGCGCTCCACTGCCGGCAGCGCGAGAGACCCAGTACTTC.